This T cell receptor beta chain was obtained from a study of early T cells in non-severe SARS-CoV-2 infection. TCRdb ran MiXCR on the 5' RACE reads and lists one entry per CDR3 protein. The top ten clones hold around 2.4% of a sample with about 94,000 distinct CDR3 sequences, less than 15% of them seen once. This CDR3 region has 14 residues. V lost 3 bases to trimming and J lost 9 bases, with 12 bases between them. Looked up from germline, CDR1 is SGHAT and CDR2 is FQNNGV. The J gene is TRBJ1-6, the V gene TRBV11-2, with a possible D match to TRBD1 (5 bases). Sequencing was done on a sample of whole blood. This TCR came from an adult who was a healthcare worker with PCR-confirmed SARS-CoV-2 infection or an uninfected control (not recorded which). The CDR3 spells CASSFGPGGSPLHF. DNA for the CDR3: TGTGCCAGCAGCTTCGGACCGGGGGGTTCACCCCTCCACTTT.